The clone carrying this TCR beta chain appeared many times. The antigen remains unidentified. TCRdb reprocessed the 5' RACE reads via MiXCR and lists one record per CDR3 protein. The sample holds tens of thousands of distinct CDR3 sequences, about 5.8% seen once. In germline, CDR1 is SEHNR, CDR2 FQNEAQ (reference sequence). The V end was cut by 4 bases, the J end by 8 bases, with 20 bases between. There are 15 residues in the CDR3. This sample is drawn from a study of neurological immune-mediated disorders. General study points: The multiple sclerosis repertoire cluster was not associated with any clinical or MRI feature, with the authors stating that larger cohorts are needed. None of the CDR3 amino acid sequences in expanded clones turned up in more than one subject, which points to private repertoires in all groups.

The chain carries TRBV7-9 and TRBJ1-2; a possible D gene is TRBD1 (6 bases). The receptor's source is a woman aged 18-29 years with multiple sclerosis. Sequenced input: CD4+ T cells from blood. CDR3 loop: CASSSEIQGTLGYTF. CDR3 in DNA: TGTGCCAGCAGCTCCGAAATTCAGGGGACATTGGGCTACACCTTC.